This is a list of T cell receptor beta chains from one sample in a study of blood T cell repertoires in COVID-19. Generated by immunoSEQ multiplex PCR, the TCRdb table keeps only in-frame clones and is missing some. The data show roughly 300,000 clones, roughly 88% seen once. Sequencing input: peripheral blood. The receptor set was obtained from a woman between 45 and 65 years old with acute or convalescent COVID-19. CDR3s include the opening cysteine and the closing phenylalanine or tryptophan. Each record gives: D gene, V gene, clone size, J gene, CDR3 protein, CDR3 DNA. The D gene is left open where the match is weak. A row's size may be missing; if present it is once, few, many or a size class.

D: -; V: TRBV7-9; size: once; J: TRBJ2-7; CDR3: CASSLQGGTYEQYF; DNA: TGTGCCAGCAGCTTACAGGGGGGCACCTACGAGCAGTACTTC
D: -; V: TRBV28; size: -; J: TRBJ1-2; CDR3: CASSSHGGNYGYTF; DNA: TGTGCCAGCAGTTCCCACGGAGGGAACTATGGCTACACCTTC
D: TRBD1; V: TRBV11-3; size: once; J: TRBJ1-4; CDR3: CASSLGGQGLRLSNEWFF; DNA: TGTGCCAGCAGCTTAGGGGGACAGGGGTTACGTCTATCTAATGAGTGGTTTTTT
D: -; V: TRBV7-9; size: -; J: TRBJ1-1; CDR3: CASSPGQNTEAFF; DNA: TGTGCCAGCAGCCCGGGACAGAACACTGAAGCTTTCTTT
D: -; V: TRBV5-6; size: -; J: TRBJ2-7; CDR3: CASSLRGRSSTPPYEQYF; DNA: TGTGCCAGCAGCTTGAGGGGCAGGTCCAGCACCCCTCCCTACGAGCAGTACTTC
D: TRBD1; V: TRBV27; size: -; J: TRBJ1-1; CDR3: CASSNDRGGVGTEAFF; DNA: TGTGCCAGCAGTAATGACAGGGGCGGAGTTGGGACTGAAGCTTTCTTT
D: TRBD2; V: TRBV29-1; size: once; J: TRBJ2-7; CDR3: CSALLAGGYEQYF; DNA: TGCAGCGCTCTACTAGCGGGAGGGTACGAGCAGTACTTC
D: TRBD1; V: TRBV5-1; size: -; J: TRBJ2-3; CDR3: CASSLSTGFEGDTQYF; DNA: TGCGCCAGCAGCTTATCGACAGGGTTTGAGGGAGATACGCAGTATTTT
D: -; V: TRBV28; size: -; J: TRBJ2-7; CDR3: CASSLSGRVNDEQYF; DNA: TGTGCCAGCAGTTTATCTGGCAGGGTAAACGACGAGCAGTACTTC
D: TRBD1; V: TRBV5-4; size: -; J: TRBJ1-2; CDR3: CASSLGQSSYGYTF; DNA: TGTGCCAGCAGCCTGGGACAGTCCTCCTATGGCTACACCTTC
D: TRBD1; V: TRBV14; size: -; J: TRBJ2-3; CDR3: CASSDRDRAITDTQYF; DNA: TGTGCCAGCAGTGACCGGGACAGGGCGATCACAGATACGCAGTATTTT
D: -; V: TRBV25-1; size: once; J: TRBJ2-1; CDR3: CASSRQGGYNEQFF; DNA: TGTGCCAGCAGTAGACAGGGAGGCTACAATGAGCAGTTCTTC
D: TRBD1; V: TRBV6-2/TRBV6-3; size: -; J: TRBJ2-5; CDR3: CASSHGQGPGETQYF; DNA: TGTGCCAGCAGCCACGGACAGGGGCCGGGGGAGACCCAGTACTTC
D: TRBD2; V: TRBV6-2/TRBV6-3; size: -; J: TRBJ2-5; CDR3: CASSPPPAGVRETQYF; DNA: TGTGCCAGCAGTCCACCCCCAGCGGGAGTTCGGGAGACCCAGTACTTC
D: TRBD1; V: TRBV5-4; size: -; J: TRBJ2-2; CDR3: CASSLLYRGTGELFF; DNA: TGTGCCAGCAGCTTGTTATACAGGGGCACCGGGGAGCTGTTTTTT
D: -; V: TRBV5-5; size: -; J: TRBJ2-1; CDR3: CASSTPGVNEQFF; DNA: TGTGCCAGCAGTACGCCCGGGGTGAATGAGCAGTTCTTC
D: -; V: TRBV19; size: -; J: TRBJ1-5; CDR3: CASSIDLTRENQPQHF; DNA: TGTGCCAGTAGTATAGATCTTACCAGGGAAAATCAGCCCCAGCATTTT
D: TRBD1; V: TRBV27; size: -; J: TRBJ1-1; CDR3: CASSLSWGERTGGYDTEAFF; DNA: TGTGCCAGCAGTTTATCGTGGGGAGAGAGGACAGGGGGCTATGACACTGAAGCTTTCTTT
D: TRBD1; V: TRBV7-3; size: -; J: TRBJ2-3; CDR3: CASSLYRGTDTQYF; DNA: TGTGCCAGCAGCTTATACAGGGGGACAGATACGCAGTATTTT
D: TRBD1; V: TRBV4-3; size: -; J: TRBJ2-4; CDR3: CASSQDPRQGAYNIQYF; DNA: TGCGCCAGCAGCCAAGACCCTCGGCAGGGGGCTTACAACATTCAGTACTTC
D: -; V: TRBV21-1; size: few; J: TRBJ1-6; CDR3: CASSGRDRDYSPLHF; DNA: TGTGCCAGCAGCGGTCGGGACAGGGATTATTCACCCCTCCACTTT
D: -; V: TRBV6-2/TRBV6-3; size: -; J: TRBJ1-6; CDR3: CASSYPLGSRYNSPLHF; DNA: TGTGCCAGCAGTTACCCCCTGGGCAGCCGCTATAATTCACCCCTCCACTTT
D: -; V: TRBV5-6; size: -; J: TRBJ2-6; CDR3: CASSPISGANVLTF; DNA: TGTGCCAGCAGCCCAATCTCTGGGGCCAACGTCCTGACTTTC
D: TRBD2; V: TRBV5-1; size: -; J: TRBJ2-1; CDR3: CASSGGLYLYNEQFF; DNA: TGCGCCAGCAGCGGGGGACTATACCTTTACAATGAGCAGTTCTTC
D: TRBD1; V: TRBV6-5; size: -; J: TRBJ1-5; CDR3: CASWGQGTGQPQHF; DNA: TGTGCCAGCTGGGGACAGGGTACCGGTCAGCCCCAGCATTTT
D: -; V: TRBV4-2; size: -; J: TRBJ1-2; CDR3: CASSQRENYGYTF; DNA: TGTGCCAGCAGCCAGAGAGAGAACTATGGCTACACCTTC
D: -; V: TRBV5-1; size: -; J: TRBJ1-1; CDR3: CASSSSLGATEAFF; DNA: TGCGCCAGCAGCTCCTCTTTGGGGGCAACCGAAGCTTTCTTT
D: TRBD2; V: TRBV5-4; size: -; J: TRBJ2-1; CDR3: CASSLSASGWKNEQFF; DNA: TGTGCCAGCAGCTTGTCGGCTAGCGGGTGGAAAAATGAGCAGTTCTTC